The 28 T cell receptor beta chains given below trace back to one sample, sequenced in a study of cytomegalovirus exposure and HLA in healthy donors. Primers for the PCR totalled 60 Vbeta and 13 Jbeta. Assay: immunoSEQ multiplex PCR; the TCRdb copy retains only in-frame clones and omits some. The table lists 110,000 to 150,000 clones, more than 60% of them singletons. Sequencing used PBMCs. These receptor sequences come from a male donor in good health and CMV-seronegative.

The chain joins TRBV27 to TRBJ2-2; 9 positions agree with TRBD2. Losses at the gene ends were 5 bases for V and 1 base for J; bases not matched to a gene: 5. The CDR3 is made up of 16 amino acids. Germline V gives CDR1 MNHEY, CDR2 SMNVEV (reference sequence). CDR3 coding DNA: TGTGCCAGCAGTCCGACTAGCGGAGAGAACACCGGGGAGCTGTTTTTT. Translating it yields CASSPTSGENTGELFF.

This clone was counted between two and nine times. The chain combines TRBV6-4 with TRBJ2-1; the D gene is possibly TRBD2 (6 bases). CDR3 length equals 14 residues. Trimming pared 5 bases from V and 7 bases from J, leaving 15 bases between. CDR1 and CDR2 (germline): MRHNA, SNTAGT. CDR3 coding DNA: TGTGCCAGCAGTCCCGGGACTGGGGGGAATGAGCAGTTCTTC. This translates into CASSPGTGGNEQFF.

This clone was counted between two and nine times. The chain has TRBV5-4 and TRBJ1-1; 9 nucleotides match TRBD1. Trimming removed 4 bases from V and 3 bases from J; junction bases left unmatched: 4. CDR3 length: 14 residues. Germline assignment: CDR1 SGHNT and CDR2 YYREEE (reference sequence). CDR3 residues: CASSGGQGYTEAFF. Here the CDR3 DNA reads TGTGCCAGCAGCGGGGGACAGGGATACACTGAAGCTTTCTTT. The variable domain in full, completed from reference TRBV5-4 and TRBJ1-1, reads ETGVTQSPTHLIKTRGQQVTLRCSSQSGHNTVSWYQQALGQGPQFIFQYYREEENGRGNFPPRFSGLQFPNYSSELNVNALELDDSALYLCASSGGQGYTEAFFGQGTRLTVV.

This clone has just one count. The CDR3 bases are TGCGCCAGCAGCCAAGAGGGCTCCGCGGGTCAGCCCCAGCATTTT. Translating it yields CASSQEGSAGQPQHF. The rearrangement joins TRBV4-3 to TRBJ1-5; D gene unclear. Germline V gene data show CDR1 as LGHNA and CDR2 as YSLEER. Trimming stripped 0 bases from V and 6 bases from J, with 12 bases between. The CDR3 loop spans 15 amino acids.

The chain joins TRBV12-2 to TRBJ2-1; the D segment call TRBD1 is taken from the table without a DNA check. TRBV12-2 is deemed a pseudogene. The CDR3 spans 16 residues. The DNA of the CDR3 is TGTGCAAGTCGCCCCAGGGGGGTGGGTACCTACAATGAGCAGTTCTTC. Its protein product is CASRPRGVGTYNEQFF.

This chain joins TRBV13 and TRBJ2-2, with 13 nucleotides matching TRBD2. This CDR3 comprises 17 residues. Looked up from germline, CDR1 is PRHDT and CDR2 is FYEKMQ (reference sequence). J gave up 1 base and V 5 bases, and 4 bases lay outside the gene matches. The CDR3 is CASSEGLAGRNTGELFF. DNA of the CDR3: TGTGCCAGCAGCGAGGGACTAGCGGGAAGGAACACCGGGGAGCTGTTTTTT.

This clone showed up just once. The CDR3 coding sequence is TGTGCCAGCAGCGTGATGGGCGGGAGTGGGGATACGCAGTATTTT. Encoded protein: CASSVMGGSGDTQYF. The V gene is TRBV9, the J gene TRBJ2-3; TRBD2 matches at 7 bases. V was pared by 2 bases and J by 6 bases, with 9 bases of the junction left unmatched. The CDR3 has 15 amino acids. In germline, CDR1 is SGDLS, CDR2 YYNGEE. The full variable domain, completed using reference TRBV9 and TRBJ2-3, is DSGVTQTPKHLITATGQRVTLRCSPRSGDLSVYWYQQSLDQGLQFLIQYYNGEERAKGNILERFSAQQFPDLHSELNLSSLELGDSALYFCASSVMGGSGDTQYFGPGTRLTVL.

This clone was detected once. The gene calls are TRBV19 and TRBJ2-7, with D possibly TRBD2 on 7 matching bases. The germline gives CDR1 LNHDA, CDR2 SQIVND (reference sequence). The CDR3 covers 15 residues. The ends were cut back, 6 bases at V and 3 bases at J, with 18 bases in the middle. CDR3 DNA: TGTGCCAGTAGAACAGGGCTAGCGGCTAACTACGAGCAGTACTTC. Its translation: CASRTGLAANYEQYF.

The chain links TRBV19 to TRBJ1-4; D may be TRBD1 (6 bases). This CDR3 comprises 13 residues. The V gene's germline CDR1 is LNHDA and CDR2 SQIVND (reference sequence). Between the trimmed V and J ends, which lost 4 bases and 7 bases, there was a span of 10 bases. The CDR3 coding sequence is TGTGCCAGTAGTAGAAACAGGGTTGAAAAACTGTTTTTT. Protein: CASSRNRVEKLFF. Filled out from reference TRBV19 and TRBJ1-4, the complete variable domain reads DGGITQSPKYLFRKEGQNVTLSCEQNLNHDAMYWYRQDPGQGLRLIYYSQIVNDFQKGDIAEGYSVSREKKESFPLTVTSAQKNPTAFYLCASSRNRVEKLFFGSGTQLSVL.

This rearrangement joins TRBV7-9 to TRBJ1-2; 8 positions match TRBD1. This CDR3 is 16 amino acids long. J gave up 0 bases and V 1 base, and 4 bases lay outside the gene matches. Germline CDR1 is SEHNR and CDR2 is FQNEAQ (reference sequence). CDR3 sequence (DNA): TGTGCCAGCAGCTTAGTAGGACAGGGTGCTAACTATGGCTACACCTTC. It specifies CASSLVGQGANYGYTF.

V and J are TRBV6-6 and TRBJ2-7; no clear D gene. Germline CDR1 MNHNY, CDR2 SVGAGI (reference sequence). With 0 bases removed from V and 5 bases from J, the gap between germline ends came to 17 bases. There are 16 residues in the CDR3. The DNA for the CDR3 is TGTGCCAGCAGTTACTCGGCGGATGTTAGACCCCACGAGCAGTACTTC. Its translation is CASSYSADVRPHEQYF.

The chain joins TRBV7-6 to TRBJ2-7, with TRBD1 matching 8 bases. The CDR3 length is 13 residues. The germline CDR1 and CDR2 sequences are SGHVS and FNYEAQ. Germline trimming cut 1 base from V and 4 bases from J; bases unmatched to any gene: 0. This chain's CDR3 is CASSLGTGYEQYF. DNA of the CDR3: TGTGCCAGCAGCTTAGGGACAGGGTACGAGCAGTACTTC.

Points on this clone: The junction differs from germline at one of its ends, possibly a read error. The rearrangement uses TRBV6-5 and TRBJ1-2; a possible D gene is TRBD1 (5 bases). The CDR3 totals 14 residues. Germline V gene data show CDR1 as MNHEY and CDR2 as SVGAGI. The CDR3 sequence: CASSYSSAGYGYPF. In DNA form, the CDR3 reads TGTGCCAGCAGTTACTCGAGCGCAGGGTATGGCTACCCCTTC.

The V call is TRBV28, the J call TRBJ1-2; a weak D match, TRBD1 (6 bases). This CDR3 has 15 amino acids. The V end lost 2 bases, the J end lost 3 bases, and 13 bases lay between the germline ends. Germline V gene sequence: CDR1 MDHEN, CDR2 SYDVKM. The CDR3 sequence: CASSLRFEGDYGYTF. The CDR3 DNA reads TGTGCCAGCAGTTTAAGGTTTGAGGGGGACTATGGCTACACCTTC.

V is TRBV15 and J is TRBJ2-5, with D tentatively TRBD1 (5 bases). With 2 bases removed from V and 5 bases from J, the gap between germline ends came to 15 bases. Germline CDR1 and CDR2: LNHNV and YYDKDF (reference sequence). The CDR3 contains 15 residues. The chain's CDR3 is CATSRTPQGGETQYF. The CDR3 coding sequence is TGTGCCACCAGCAGAACCCCTCAGGGTGGGGAGACCCAGTACTTC.

There are a few counts of this clone. The V and J genes are TRBV5-6 and TRBJ1-3; no definite D call. The germline V and J ends were trimmed by 0 bases and 5 bases, with 6 bases remaining between them. Germline V lookup: CDR1 SGHDT, CDR2 YYEEEE. CDR3 size: 13 residues. CDR3 sequence (DNA): TGTGCCAGCAGCTTGGCAGGCCGAAACACCATATATTTT. Protein: CASSLAGRNTIYF. Full variable domain (remainder filled in from reference TRBV5-6 and TRBJ1-3): DAGVTQSPTHLIKTRGQQVTLRCSPKSGHDTVSWYQQALGQGPQFIFQYYEEEERQRGNFPDRFSGHQFPNYSSELNVNALLLGDSALYLCASSLAGRNTIYFGEGSWLTVV.

The V call is TRBV9, the J call TRBJ1-1; D remains unclear. Trimming shortened V by 1 base and J by 11 bases, and 15 bases separated the two germline ends. The CDR3 length is 13 residues. The germline V gene encodes CDR1 SGDLS and CDR2 YYNGEE. The CDR3 loop is CASSVTQRDRAFF. The CDR3 nucleotides read TGTGCCAGCAGCGTAACTCAGCGTGATCGGGCTTTCTTT.

The rearrangement links TRBV6-6 to TRBJ2-7; 10 nucleotides match TRBD2. This CDR3 is 16 amino acids long. CDR1 is MNHNY and CDR2 is SVGAGI in the germline V gene (reference sequence). The junction had 8 bases not matched to a gene; V was cut back by 1 base and J by 5 bases. CDR3 nucleotides: TGTGCCAGCAGTTACTTCCTAGCGGGAGAGGCGGACGAGCAGTACTTC. Translation: CASSYFLAGEADEQYF.

V is TRBV6-5 and J is TRBJ1-5, with no clear D. Germline V gene sequence: CDR1 MNHEY, CDR2 SVGAGI. The V gene lost 2 bases and the J gene lost 7 bases, with 12 bases spanning the gap. This CDR3 has 14 residues. The CDR3 loop reads CASSYGIRGQPQHF. The CDR3, as DNA: TGTGCCAGCAGTTACGGGATCCGGGGACAGCCCCAGCATTTT.

The chain is built from TRBV5-6 and TRBJ1-4; 7 bases agree with TRBD1. Germline V gene lookup returns CDR1 SGHDT and CDR2 YYEEEE. With V trimmed by 3 bases and J by 8 bases, 4 bases remained unmatched. CDR3 length equals 13 residues. The CDR3 nucleotides read TGTGCCAGCAGCTCCACAGGGGTCGAAAAACTGTTTTTT. It translates to CASSSTGVEKLFF.

The CDR3 region is CASSPPGQGTGELFF. In DNA form, the CDR3 reads TGTGCCAGCAGTCCGCCGGGACAGGGAACCGGGGAGCTGTTTTTT. The chain employs TRBV6-1 and TRBJ2-2; TRBD1 matches 9 bases. Germline trimming cut 5 bases from V and 5 bases from J; bases unmatched to any gene: 6. Germline assignment: CDR1 MNHNS and CDR2 SASEGT. The CDR3 covers 15 residues.

There are a few counts of this clone. The CDR3 DNA reads as TGTGCCAGTAGTAGGACTGCGGAAGATACGCAGTATTTT. This gives the protein CASSRTAEDTQYF. The chain is built from TRBV19 and TRBJ2-3; possibly TRBD2 for D (5 bases). Germline CDR1 reads LNHDA; CDR2 reads SQIVND (reference sequence). The V end was cut by 4 bases, the J end by 5 bases, with 10 bases between. The CDR3 contains 13 residues. Drawing the rest from reference TRBV19 and TRBJ2-3, the complete variable domain is DGGITQSPKYLFRKEGQNVTLSCEQNLNHDAMYWYRQDPGQGLRLIYYSQIVNDFQKGDIAEGYSVSREKKESFPLTVTSAQKNPTAFYLCASSRTAEDTQYFGPGTRLTVL.

The chain links TRBV29-1 to TRBJ2-7, with TRBD2 identical over 9 bases. Trimming removed 4 bases from V and 2 bases from J; junction bases left unmatched: 3. CDR1 is SQVTM, CDR2 ANQGSEA, per germline. The CDR3 has 13 amino acids. CDR3 amino acids: CSVVIAGAYEQYF. For the CDR3, the DNA is TGCAGCGTTGTAATAGCGGGAGCCTACGAGCAGTACTTC.

This clone was picked up a small number of times. This rearrangement joins TRBV30 to TRBJ2-5; 10 positions match TRBD2. The CDR3 sequence is 15 residues long. V trimming: 0 bases; J trimming: 4 bases; junction bases outside the gene matches: 5. The germline CDR1 and CDR2 sequences are GTSNPN and SVGIG (reference sequence). As DNA, the CDR3 is TGTGCCTGGAGTGTGCCTAGCGGGGGTGGAGAGACCCAGTACTTC. This encodes CAWSVPSGGGETQYF.

The chain joins TRBV19 to TRBJ1-2; 7 bases fit TRBD1. This CDR3 contains 11 residues. V lost 7 bases and J lost 5; bases outside the gene matches: 1. The germline V gene encodes CDR1 LNHDA and CDR2 SQIVND (reference sequence). The CDR3 nucleotides read TGTGCCAGTACGACAGGGTATGGCTACACCTTC. Translation: CASTTGYGYTF.

The rearrangement links TRBV11-2 to TRBJ2-2; D is unresolved. Trimming shortened V by 1 base and J by 2 bases, and 5 bases separated the two germline ends. The CDR3 covers 14 residues. The germline gives CDR1 SGHAT, CDR2 FQNNGV. CDR3: CASSLGRNTGELFF. CDR3 sequence (DNA): TGTGCCAGCAGCTTAGGTAGAAACACCGGGGAGCTGTTTTTT.

This chain connects TRBV18 to TRBJ2-7; the match to TRBD2 covers 12 bases. V dropped 4 bases and J dropped 4; count of bases not matched to a gene: 5. Germline-derived CDR1 and CDR2 are KGHSH and LQKENI. There are 15 residues in the CDR3. The CDR3 DNA follows: TGTGCCAGCTCACTGACTAGCGGGAGCCCATACGAGCAGTACTTC. It yields the protein CASSLTSGSPYEQYF.

This chain connects TRBV5-5 to TRBJ1-5; D is undetermined. The CDR3 is made up of 14 amino acids. The V end lost 2 bases, the J end lost 0 bases, and 6 bases lay between the germline ends. The germline V gene encodes CDR1 SGHKS and CDR2 YYEKEE (reference sequence). The CDR3 DNA sequence: TGTGCCAGCAGCTTATCCCATAGCAATCAGCCCCAGCATTTT. It is translated as CASSLSHSNQPQHF.